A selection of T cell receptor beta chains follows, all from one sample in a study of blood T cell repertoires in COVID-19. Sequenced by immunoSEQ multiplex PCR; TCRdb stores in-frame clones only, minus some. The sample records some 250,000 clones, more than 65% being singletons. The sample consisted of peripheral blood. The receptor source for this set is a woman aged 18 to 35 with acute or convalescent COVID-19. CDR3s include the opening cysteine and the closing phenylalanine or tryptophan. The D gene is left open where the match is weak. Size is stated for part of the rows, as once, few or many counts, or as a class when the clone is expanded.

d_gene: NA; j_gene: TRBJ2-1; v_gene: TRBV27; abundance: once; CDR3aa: CASSFVGGFGEQFF; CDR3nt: TGTGCCAGCAGTTTTGTAGGGGGATTTGGTGAGCAGTTCTTC
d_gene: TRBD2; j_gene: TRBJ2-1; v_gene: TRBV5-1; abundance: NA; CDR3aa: CASSLVAGGSSYNEQFF; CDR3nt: TGCGCCAGCAGCTTGGTAGCGGGAGGGAGCTCCTACAATGAGCAGTTCTTC
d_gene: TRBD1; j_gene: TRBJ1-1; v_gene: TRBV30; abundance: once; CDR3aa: CAWRRGPAQGLNTEAFF; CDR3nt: TGTGCCTGGAGGAGGGGGCCCGCACAGGGATTGAACACTGAAGCTTTCTTT
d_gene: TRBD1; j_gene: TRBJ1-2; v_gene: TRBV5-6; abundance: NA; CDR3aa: CASSWTGGGGYGYTF; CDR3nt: TGTGCCAGCAGCTGGACAGGGGGTGGTGGCTATGGCTACACCTTC
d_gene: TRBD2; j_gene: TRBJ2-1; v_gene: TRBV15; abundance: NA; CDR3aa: CATSRLAGGPNEQFF; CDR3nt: TGTGCCACCAGCAGACTAGCGGGGGGGCCCAATGAGCAGTTCTTC
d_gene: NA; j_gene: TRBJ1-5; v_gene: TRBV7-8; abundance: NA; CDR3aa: CASSPWWQAGNQPQHF; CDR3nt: TGTGCCAGCAGCCCGTGGTGGCAGGCCGGCAATCAGCCCCAGCATTTT
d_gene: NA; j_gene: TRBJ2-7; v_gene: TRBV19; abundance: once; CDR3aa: CASKQRRNSYEQYF; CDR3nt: TGTGCCAGTAAGCAGCGGAGAAACTCCTACGAGCAGTACTTC
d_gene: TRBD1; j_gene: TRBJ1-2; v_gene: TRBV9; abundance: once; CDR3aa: CASSARDRGPEPHGYTF; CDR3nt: TGTGCCAGCAGCGCCCGGGACAGGGGCCCTGAACCTCATGGCTACACCTTC
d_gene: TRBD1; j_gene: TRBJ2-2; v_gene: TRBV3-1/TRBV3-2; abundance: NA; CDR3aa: CASSQGRTGVTGELFF; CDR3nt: TGTGCCAGCAGCCAAGGACGGACAGGGGTAACCGGGGAGCTGTTTTTT
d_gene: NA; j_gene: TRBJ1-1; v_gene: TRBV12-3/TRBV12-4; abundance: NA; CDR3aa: CASSFSPTEAFF; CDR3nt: TGTGCCAGCAGTTTCTCCCCGACTGAAGCTTTCTTT
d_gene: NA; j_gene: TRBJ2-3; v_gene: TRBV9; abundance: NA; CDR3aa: CASSVAVSPGTDTQYF; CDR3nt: TGTGCCAGCAGCGTAGCGGTTAGCCCGGGCACAGATACGCAGTATTTT
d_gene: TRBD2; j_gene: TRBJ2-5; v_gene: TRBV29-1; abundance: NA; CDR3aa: CSVTSGRANQETQYF; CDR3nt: TGCAGCGTTACTAGCGGGAGGGCGAACCAAGAGACCCAGTACTTC
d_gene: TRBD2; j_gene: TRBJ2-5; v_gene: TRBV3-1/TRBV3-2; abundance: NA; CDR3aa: CASSQGPRGGLETQYF; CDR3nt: TGTGCCAGCAGCCAAGGCCCCCGGGGAGGGCTGGAGACCCAGTACTTC
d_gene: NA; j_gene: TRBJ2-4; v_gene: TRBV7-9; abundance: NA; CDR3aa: CASSPRGSSGNIQYF; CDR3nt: TGTGCCAGCAGCCCTCGGGGATCGTCGGGAAACATTCAGTACTTC
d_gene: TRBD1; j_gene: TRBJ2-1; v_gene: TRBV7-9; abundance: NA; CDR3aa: CASSSYRGKDEQFF; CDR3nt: TGTGCCAGCAGCTCCTACAGGGGTAAAGATGAGCAGTTCTTC
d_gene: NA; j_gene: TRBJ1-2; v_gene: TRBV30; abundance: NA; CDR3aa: CAWSVLSMGYTF; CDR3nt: TGTGCCTGGAGTGTACTCTCGATGGGCTACACCTTC
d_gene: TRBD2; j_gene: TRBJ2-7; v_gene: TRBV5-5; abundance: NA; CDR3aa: CASSWSSGFYEQYF; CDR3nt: TGTGCCAGCAGTTGGTCTAGCGGGTTTTACGAGCAGTACTTC
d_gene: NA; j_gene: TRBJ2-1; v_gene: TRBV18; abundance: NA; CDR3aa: CASSPRVSGEPGNEQFF; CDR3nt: TGTGCCAGCTCACCACGCGTCTCCGGTGAACCGGGCAATGAGCAGTTCTTC
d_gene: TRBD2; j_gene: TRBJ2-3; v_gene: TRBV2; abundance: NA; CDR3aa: CASSFRTSGFTDTQYF; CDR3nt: TGTGCCAGCAGTTTCCGGACTAGCGGGTTTACAGATACGCAGTATTTT
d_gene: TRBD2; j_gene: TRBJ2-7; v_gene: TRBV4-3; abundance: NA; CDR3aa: CASSQEAPGLAVWYEQYF; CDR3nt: TGCGCCAGCAGCCAAGAAGCGCCCGGACTAGCGGTTTGGTACGAGCAATACTTC
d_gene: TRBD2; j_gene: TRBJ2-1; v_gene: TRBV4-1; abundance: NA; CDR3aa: CASSPGLANEQFF; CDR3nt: TGCGCCAGCAGCCCGGGACTAGCGAATGAGCAGTTCTTC
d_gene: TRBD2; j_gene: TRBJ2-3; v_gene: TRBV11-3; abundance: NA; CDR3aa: CASSLGLAGVPDTQYF; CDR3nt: TGTGCCAGCAGCTTAGGACTAGCGGGAGTTCCAGATACGCAGTATTTT
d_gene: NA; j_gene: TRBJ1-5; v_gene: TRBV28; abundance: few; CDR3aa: CASSLGQSKQPQHF; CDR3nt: TGTGCCAGCAGTTTAGGGCAGTCTAAACAGCCCCAGCATTTT
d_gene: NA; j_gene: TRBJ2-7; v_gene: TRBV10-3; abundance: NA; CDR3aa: CAITQGYEQYF; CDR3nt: TGTGCCATCACTCAGGGTTACGAGCAGTACTTC
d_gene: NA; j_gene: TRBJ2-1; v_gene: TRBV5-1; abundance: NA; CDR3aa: CASSPWDSYPPNEQFF; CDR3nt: TGCGCCAGCAGCCCATGGGACTCCTACCCCCCCAATGAGCAGTTCTTC
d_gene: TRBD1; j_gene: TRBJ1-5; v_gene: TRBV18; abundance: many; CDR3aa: CASSPSGTGGDQPQHF; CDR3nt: TGTGCCAGCTCACCTTCCGGGACAGGGGGGGATCAGCCCCAGCATTTT
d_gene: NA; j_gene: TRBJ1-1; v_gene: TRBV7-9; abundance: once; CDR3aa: CASSLRGNEAFF; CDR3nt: TGTGCCAGCAGCTTAAGGGGCAACGAAGCTTTCTTT
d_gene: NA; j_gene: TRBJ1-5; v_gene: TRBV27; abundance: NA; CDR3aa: CASSRREHSNQPQHF; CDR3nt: TGTGCCAGCTCGCGACGGGAACATAGCAATCAGCCCCAGCATTTT
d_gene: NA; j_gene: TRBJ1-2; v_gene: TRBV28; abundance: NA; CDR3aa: CASRKTGHYGYTF; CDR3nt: TGTGCCAGCAGGAAAACAGGGCACTATGGCTACACCTTC
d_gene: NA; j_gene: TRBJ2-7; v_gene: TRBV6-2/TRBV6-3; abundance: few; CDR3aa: CASSYPGFTYEQYF; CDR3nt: TGTGCCAGCAGTTACCCGGGATTCACCTACGAGCAGTACTTC
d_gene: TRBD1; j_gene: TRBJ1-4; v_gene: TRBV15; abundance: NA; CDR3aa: CATSRGGTGGNEKLFF; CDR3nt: TGTGCCACCAGCAGAGGGGGGACAGGGGGCAATGAAAAACTGTTTTTT
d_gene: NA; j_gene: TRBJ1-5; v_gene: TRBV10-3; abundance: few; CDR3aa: CAISEYEATNQPQHF; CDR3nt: TGTGCCATCAGTGAGTACGAGGCAACCAATCAGCCCCAGCATTTT
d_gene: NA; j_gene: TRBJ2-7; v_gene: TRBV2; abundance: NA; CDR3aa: CASSERNYEQYF; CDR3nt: TGTGCCAGCAGCGAGCGGAACTACGAGCAGTACTTC
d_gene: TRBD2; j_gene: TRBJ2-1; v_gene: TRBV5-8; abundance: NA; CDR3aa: CASSSGTTKSHNEQFF; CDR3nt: TGTGCCAGCAGCTCCGGGACTACCAAATCCCACAATGAGCAGTTCTTC
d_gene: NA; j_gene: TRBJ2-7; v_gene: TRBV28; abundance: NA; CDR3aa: CASSFSSYEQYF; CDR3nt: TGTGCCAGCAGTTTCTCTTCCTACGAGCAGTACTTC
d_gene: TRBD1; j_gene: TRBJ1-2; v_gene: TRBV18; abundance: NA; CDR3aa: CASSSTGVGGYTF; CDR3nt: TGTGCCAGCTCGTCGACAGGGGTGGGAGGCTACACCTTC
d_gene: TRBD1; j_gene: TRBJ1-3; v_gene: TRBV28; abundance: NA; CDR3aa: CASSGQGTGNTIYF; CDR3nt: TGTGCCAGCAGCGGACAGGGCACTGGAAACACCATATATTTT
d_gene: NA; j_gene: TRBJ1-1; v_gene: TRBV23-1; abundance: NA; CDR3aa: CASSQGAEAFF; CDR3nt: TGCGCCAGCAGTCAAGGAGCCGAAGCTTTCTTT
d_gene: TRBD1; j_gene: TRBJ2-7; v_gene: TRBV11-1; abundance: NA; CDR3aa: CASRGRGNYEQYF; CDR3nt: TGTGCCAGCAGGGGCAGGGGGAACTACGAGCAGTACTTC
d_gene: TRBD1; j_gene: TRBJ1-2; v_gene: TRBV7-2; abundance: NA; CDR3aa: CASSLGQSDYGYTF; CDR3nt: TGTGCCAGCAGCTTGGGACAGTCGGACTATGGCTACACCTTC
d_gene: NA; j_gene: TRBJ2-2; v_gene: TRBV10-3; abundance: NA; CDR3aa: CAIRTDSNTGELFF; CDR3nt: TGTGCCATCCGTACAGATTCGAACACCGGGGAGCTGTTTTTT
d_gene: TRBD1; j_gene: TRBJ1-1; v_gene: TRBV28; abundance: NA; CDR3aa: CASNSAGTGIAYGRNTEAFF; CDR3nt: TGTGCCAGCAACTCGGCCGGGACAGGGATTGCCTATGGTCGAAACACTGAAGCTTTCTTT
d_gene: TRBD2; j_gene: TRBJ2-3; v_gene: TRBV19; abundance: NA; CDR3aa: CASSITGTTLETQYF; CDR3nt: TGTGCCAGTAGTATTACCGGGACTACCCTAGAGACGCAGTATTTT
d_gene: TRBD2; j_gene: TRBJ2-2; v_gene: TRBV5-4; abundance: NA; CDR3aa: CASSTRLAPNTGELFF; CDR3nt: TGTGCCAGCAGCACCCGACTAGCGCCGAACACCGGGGAGCTGTTTTTT
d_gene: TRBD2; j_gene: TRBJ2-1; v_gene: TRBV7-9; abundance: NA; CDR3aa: CASSLGGGSGRTVEQFF; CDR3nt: TGTGCCAGCAGCTTAGGTGGCGGTAGCGGGAGGACTGTTGAGCAGTTCTTC
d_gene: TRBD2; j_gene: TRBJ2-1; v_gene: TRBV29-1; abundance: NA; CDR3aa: CSVAGLGSYNEQFF; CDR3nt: TGCAGCGTTGCCGGACTAGGCAGCTACAATGAGCAGTTCTTC
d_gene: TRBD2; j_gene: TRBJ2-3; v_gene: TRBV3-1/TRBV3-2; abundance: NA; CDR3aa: CASRQHQTSGTSTDTQYF; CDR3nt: TGTGCCAGCAGGCAGCACCAAACTAGCGGAACTAGCACAGATACGCAGTATTTT
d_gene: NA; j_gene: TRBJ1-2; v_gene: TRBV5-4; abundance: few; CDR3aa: CASSTRQVHPYGYTF; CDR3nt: TGTGCCAGCAGCACCCGACAGGTTCATCCCTATGGCTACACCTTC
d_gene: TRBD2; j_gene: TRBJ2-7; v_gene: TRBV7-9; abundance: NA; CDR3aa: CASSLDGREDEQYF; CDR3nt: TGTGCCAGCAGCTTAGACGGGCGGGAGGACGAGCAGTACTTC
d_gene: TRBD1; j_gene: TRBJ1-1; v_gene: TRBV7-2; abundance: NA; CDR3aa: CASSLTRDREAFF; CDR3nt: TGTGCCAGCAGCTTAACTCGGGACAGGGAAGCTTTCTTT
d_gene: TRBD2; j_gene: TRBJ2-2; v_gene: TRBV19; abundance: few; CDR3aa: CASSMAGLAEYTGELFF; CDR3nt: TGTGCCAGTAGTATGGCAGGACTAGCGGAGTACACCGGGGAGCTGTTTTTT
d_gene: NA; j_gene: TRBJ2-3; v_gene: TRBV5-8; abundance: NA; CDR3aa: CASSLGETTDTQYF; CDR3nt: TGTGCCAGCAGCTTGGGGGAGACCACAGATACGCAGTATTTT